This TCR beta chain was captured in a study of blood T cells in healthy people across ages. Next came a second PCR, run for 7 to 11 cycles, which used a sample-barcoded 5' primer along with a J-beta primer mix. TCRdb processed the 5' RACE reads anew with MiXCR; each CDR3 protein has one entry. The sample yields over a million distinct CDR3 sequences, 25% seen once. This CDR3 contains 15 residues. V lost 5 bases, J lost 2 bases, and 9 bases stayed unmatched. Germline CDR1 reads SQVTM; CDR2 reads ANQGSEA. This sample also belongs to another study, concerning T cells of mothers and their children. This second study says: Over 8 million TCR beta CDR3 reads were obtained from each mother, and approximately 3 million from each child.

Source material: blood. The chain carries TRBV29-1 and TRBJ2-3, with 8 bases that match TRBD1. The receptor was derived from a girl aged 2-10 years in good health. CDR3 residues: CSVLFSGQDTDTQYF. CDR3 coding DNA: TGCAGCGTTCTTTTCTCGGGACAGGACACAGATACGCAGTATTTT.